The text below deals with one T cell receptor (beta chain). This sample was taken from a study of blood T cell repertoires in COVID-19. Background on the study: Researchers got acute and convalescent COVID-19 samples from the United States, Italy and Spain. Sample material is recorded as cDNA or gDNA derived from T cells, B-cell-depleted T cells, or PBMCs.

Germline assignment: CDR1 SNHLY and CDR2 FYNNEI. The CDR3 is 16 amino acids. V was pared by 1 base and J by 8 bases, with 18 bases between. The method was immunoSEQ multiplex PCR; TCRdb's version includes in-frame clones alone and lacks a portion of them. The sample holds about 260,000 clones; about 89% are singletons and the top ten take over 7.5%. This TCR was recovered from a man between 35 and 55 years old who had recovered from COVID-19. Sequenced material: peripheral blood. This rearrangement joins TRBV2 to TRBJ1-3; TRBD1 might be the D (6 bases). CDR3 sequence (DNA): TGTGCCAGCAGTGAAGGGTTCAACAGGGATGTATACACCATATATTTT. Translating it yields CASSEGFNRDVYTIYF.